A single sample gave rise to the 15 T cell receptor beta chains below, sequenced in a study of T cell responses to AZD1222 COVID-19 vaccine. Clones were read by immunoSEQ multiplex PCR, and TCRdb kept only the in-frame ones, dropping some. This table holds 29,000 or so clones, 93% found once. Sequenced material: peripheral blood, taken on day 0 of AZD1222 vaccination. The receptors derive from an adult in good health.

The chain recombines TRBV6-6 with TRBJ2-7, with TRBD1 matching over 10 bases. The CDR3 has 16 amino acids. Trimming removed 1 base from V and 5 bases from J; junction bases left unmatched: 8. Germline CDR1 MNHNY, CDR2 SVGAGI (reference sequence). The DNA of the CDR3 is TGTGCCAGCAGTTACTTATCCGGGACAGGGGTCAACGAGCAGTACTTC. As protein: CASSYLSGTGVNEQYF.

The CDR3 nucleotides are TGCAGTGCCCCTGCGGTCGGTACGCAGTATTTT. This translates into CSAPAVGTQYF. The chain joins TRBV20-1 to TRBJ2-3; D ambiguous. V lost 6 bases and J lost 8, with 12 bases in between. CDR1 and CDR2 from the germline V gene are DFQATT and SNEGSKA (reference sequence). The CDR3 length is 11 residues.

The chain couples TRBV7-2 to TRBJ2-7; 12 bases fit TRBD1. Germline lookup yields CDR1 SGHTA and CDR2 FQGNSA. The CDR3 runs to 14 residues. Trimming cost V 1 base and J 8 bases; bases outside gene matches: 3. The CDR3 loop reads CASSLGDRGRKQYF. CDR3 bases: TGTGCCAGCAGCTTAGGGGACAGGGGGCGCAAGCAGTACTTC.

The rearrangement joins TRBV28 to TRBJ1-2; D remains ambiguous. V gave up 6 bases and J gave up 8 bases, with 16 bases separating them. The CDR3 totals 13 residues. Germline CDR1 reads MDHEN; CDR2 reads SYDVKM. CDR3 DNA: TGTGCCAGCAGGTCGGGGTCCGTGGGAGGCTACACCTTC. Translation gives CASRSGSVGGYTF.

This clone has just one count. The rearrangement links TRBV11-2 to TRBJ1-3, with D maybe TRBD1 (5 bases). Germline values: CDR1 SGHAT, CDR2 FQNNGV. Deletions cut 5 bases from V and 1 base from J, with 12 bases between. The length of the CDR3 is 15 residues. The CDR3 protein is CASSAWGGSGNTIYF. The CDR3 DNA reads as TGTGCCAGCAGCGCCTGGGGGGGTTCTGGAAACACCATATATTTT. Combining the CDR3 with reference TRBV11-2 and TRBJ1-3 gives the whole variable domain EAGVAQSPRYKIIEKRQSVAFWCNPISGHATLYWYQQILGQGPKLLIQFQNNGVVDDSQLPKDRFSAERLKGVDSTLKIQPAKLEDSAVYLCASSAWGGSGNTIYFGEGSWLTVV.

The rearrangement links TRBV5-1 to TRBJ2-1; the match to TRBD2 covers 8 bases. With 4 bases clipped from V and 6 bases from J, the junction kept 9 bases outside the gene matches. The CDR3 runs to 15 residues. Germline V gene sequence: CDR1 SGHRS, CDR2 YFSETQ. In DNA, the CDR3 is TGCGCCAGCAGCCGAGATAGCGGGAACTCCAATGAGCAGTTCTTC. It encodes CASSRDSGNSNEQFF.

This rearrangement joins TRBV28 to TRBJ2-7; 7 positions match TRBD2. Looked up from germline, CDR1 is MDHEN and CDR2 is SYDVKM. The V gene end was trimmed by 2 bases and the J gene end by 7 bases; junction bases not matched to a gene: 11. This CDR3 comprises 15 residues. As DNA, the CDR3 is TGTGCCAGCAGTTTAGACCTTGGACTCGGGAGGGAGCAGTACTTC. Its protein product is CASSLDLGLGREQYF.

The gene calls are TRBV11-2 and TRBJ1-1, with no clear D. V was trimmed by 3 bases and J by 0 bases, leaving 8 bases between them. The length of the CDR3 is 14 residues. Per germline, CDR1 SGHAT and CDR2 FQNNGV. The DNA of the CDR3 is TGTGCCAGCAGCTTTGGCAACATGAACACTGAAGCTTTCTTT. This codes for CASSFGNMNTEAFF.

This chain links TRBV7-9 with TRBJ1-2; a weak D match, TRBD1 (6 bases). This CDR3 spans 14 amino acids. CDR1 and CDR2 (germline): SEHNR, FQNEAQ (reference sequence). The V end was cut by 3 bases, the J end by 3 bases, with 11 bases between. Here the CDR3 reads CASSFGGADYGYTF. CDR3 coding DNA: TGTGCCAGCAGCTTCGGGGGCGCCGACTATGGCTACACCTTC. The full variable domain, with the rest looked up from reference TRBV7-9 and TRBJ1-2, is DTGVSQNPRHKITKRGQNVTFRCDPISEHNRLYWYRQTLGQGPEFLTYFQNEAQLEKSRLLSDRFSAERPKGSFSTLEIQRTEQGDSAMYLCASSFGGADYGYTFGSGTRLTVV.

The CDR3 sequence: CATSKRLGAGQPQHF. The DNA for the CDR3 is TGTGCCACCAGTAAACGGCTTGGAGCGGGGCAGCCCCAGCATTTT. The rearrangement uses TRBV15 and TRBJ1-5; no clear D. Germline V gene lookup returns CDR1 LNHNV and CDR2 YYDKDF (reference sequence). V dropped 6 bases and J dropped 7 bases, with 19 bases sitting between them. CDR3 length: 15 residues.

The chain's CDR3 is CASSLRGAGEKLFF. Here the CDR3 DNA reads TGTGCCAGCAGCTTAAGGGGGGCGGGTGAAAAACTGTTTTTT. J is TRBJ1-4 and V is TRBV7-9, with a weak D call TRBD1 (6 bases). Trimming left V 2 bases short and J 7 bases short, with 11 bases between. CDR1 and CDR2 (germline): SEHNR, FQNEAQ (reference sequence). CDR3 length: 14 residues.

This clone has a single count. The genes are TRBV27 and TRBJ2-7; no firm D call. The germline V gene has CDR1 MNHEY and CDR2 SMNVEV (reference sequence). The CDR3 has 14 amino acids. V shed 2 bases and J shed 3 bases, with 11 bases lying between them. This chain's CDR3 is CASSLDRVNYEQYF. CDR3 sequence (DNA): TGTGCCAGCAGTTTAGATAGGGTCAACTACGAGCAGTACTTC.

V gene TRBV6-4 combines with J gene TRBJ1-2; the D gene is possibly TRBD1 (6 bases). Germline CDR1 reads MRHNA; CDR2 reads SNTAGT. Trimming left V 0 bases short and J 4 bases short, with 9 bases between. CDR3 length: 14 residues. CDR3 region: CASSDSVQGYGYTF. CDR3 coding DNA: TGTGCCAGCAGTGACTCGGTACAGGGCTATGGCTACACCTTC.

This clone appeared once. Just one base apart from a much larger clone, this may be a read error. J is TRBJ1-5 and V is TRBV12-3 or TRBV12-4, with a tentative D call TRBD1 (6 bases). The germline V and J ends were trimmed by 6 bases and 4 bases, with 7 bases remaining between them. This CDR3 has 12 residues. Here the CDR3 DNA reads TGTGCCAGCAGCACAGGGAATCAGCCCCAGCATTTT. The encoded protein is CASSTGNQPQHF.

V and J are TRBV6-2 or TRBV6-3 and TRBJ2-1; D is possibly TRBD2 (5 bases). Germline lookup yields CDR1 MNHEY and CDR2 SVGEGT. V dropped 4 bases and J dropped 3 bases, with 10 bases sitting between them. The CDR3 consists of 14 residues. The CDR3 region has the DNA TGTGCCAGCAGTTCCAGCGGTGTCTACAATGAGCAGTTCTTC. It translates to CASSSSGVYNEQFF.